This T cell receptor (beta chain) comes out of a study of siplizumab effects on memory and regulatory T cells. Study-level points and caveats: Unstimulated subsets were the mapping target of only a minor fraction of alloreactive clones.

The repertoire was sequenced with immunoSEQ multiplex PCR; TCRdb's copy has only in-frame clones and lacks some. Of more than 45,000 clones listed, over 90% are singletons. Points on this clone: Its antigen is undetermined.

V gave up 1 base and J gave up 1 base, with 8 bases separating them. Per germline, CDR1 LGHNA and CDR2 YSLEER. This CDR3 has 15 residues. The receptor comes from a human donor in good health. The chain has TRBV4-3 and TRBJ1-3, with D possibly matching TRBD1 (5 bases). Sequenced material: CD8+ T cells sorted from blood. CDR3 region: CASSQGSGSGNTIYF. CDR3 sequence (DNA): TGCGCCAGCAGCCAAGGGTCAGGGTCTGGAAACACCATATATTTT.